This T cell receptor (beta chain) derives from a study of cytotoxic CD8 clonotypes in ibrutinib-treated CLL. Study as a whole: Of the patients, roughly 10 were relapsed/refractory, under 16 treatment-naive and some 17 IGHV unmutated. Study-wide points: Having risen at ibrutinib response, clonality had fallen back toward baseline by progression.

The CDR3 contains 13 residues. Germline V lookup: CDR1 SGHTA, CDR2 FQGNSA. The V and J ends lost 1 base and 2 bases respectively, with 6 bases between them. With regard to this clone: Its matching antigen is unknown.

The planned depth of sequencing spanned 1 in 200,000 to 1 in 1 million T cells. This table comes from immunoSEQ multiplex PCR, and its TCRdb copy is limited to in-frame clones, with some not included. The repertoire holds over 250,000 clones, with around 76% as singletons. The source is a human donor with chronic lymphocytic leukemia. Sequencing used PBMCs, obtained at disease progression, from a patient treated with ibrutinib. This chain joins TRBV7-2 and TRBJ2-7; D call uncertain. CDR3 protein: CASSLVLPYEQYF. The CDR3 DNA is TGTGCCAGCAGCTTAGTACTTCCCTACGAGCAGTACTTC.